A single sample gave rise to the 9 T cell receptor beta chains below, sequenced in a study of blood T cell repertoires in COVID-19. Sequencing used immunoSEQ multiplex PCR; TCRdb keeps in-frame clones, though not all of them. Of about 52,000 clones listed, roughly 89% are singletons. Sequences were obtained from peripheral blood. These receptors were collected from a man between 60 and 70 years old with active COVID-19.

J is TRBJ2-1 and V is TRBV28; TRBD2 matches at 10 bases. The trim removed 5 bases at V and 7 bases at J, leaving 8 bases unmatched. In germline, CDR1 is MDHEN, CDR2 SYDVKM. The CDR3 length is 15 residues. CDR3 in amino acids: CASSQAGGPVNEQFF. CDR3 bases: TGTGCCAGCAGTCAAGCGGGAGGGCCGGTTAATGAGCAGTTCTTC.

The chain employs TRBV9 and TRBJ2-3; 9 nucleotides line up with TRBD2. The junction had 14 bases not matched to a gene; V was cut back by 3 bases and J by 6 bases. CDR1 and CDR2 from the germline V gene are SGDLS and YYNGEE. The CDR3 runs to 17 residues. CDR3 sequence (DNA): TGTGCCAGCAGCGCAGCCTATAGCGGGAGTAAGGCGGATACGCAGTATTTT. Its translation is CASSAAYSGSKADTQYF.

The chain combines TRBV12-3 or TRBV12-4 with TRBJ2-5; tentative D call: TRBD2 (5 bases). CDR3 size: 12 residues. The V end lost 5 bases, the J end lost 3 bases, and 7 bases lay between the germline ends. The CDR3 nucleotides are TGTGCCAGCAGTCGGCGGGAAGAGACCCAGTACTTC. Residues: CASSRREETQYF.

The CDR3 protein is CASSPWGGVDTQYF. In DNA, the CDR3 is TGTGCCAGCAGTCCCTGGGGAGGGGTGGATACGCAGTATTTT. This chain links TRBV6-6 with TRBJ2-3, with TRBD2 matching over 7 bases. Germline V gene data show CDR1 as MNHNY and CDR2 as SVGAGI (reference sequence). This CDR3 has 14 amino acids. The J segment lost 6 bases and the V segment lost 5 bases, leaving 8 bases of the junction unmatched.

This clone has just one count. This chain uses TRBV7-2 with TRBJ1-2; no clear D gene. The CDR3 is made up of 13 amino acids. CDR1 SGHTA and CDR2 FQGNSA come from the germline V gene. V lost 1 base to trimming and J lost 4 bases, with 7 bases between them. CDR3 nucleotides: TGTGCCAGCAGCTTAGAAGCAGGCTATGGCTACACCTTC. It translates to CASSLEAGYGYTF. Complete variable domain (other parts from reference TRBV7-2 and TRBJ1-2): GAGVSQSPSNKVTEKGKDVELRCDPISGHTALYWYRQSLGQGLEFLIYFQGNSAPDKSGLPSDRFSAERTGGSVSTLTIQRTQQEDSAVYLCASSLEAGYGYTFGSGTRLTVV.

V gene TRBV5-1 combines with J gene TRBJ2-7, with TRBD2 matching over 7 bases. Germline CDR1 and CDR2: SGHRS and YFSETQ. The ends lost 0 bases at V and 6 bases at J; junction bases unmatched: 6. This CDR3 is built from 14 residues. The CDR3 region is CASSLAREAAEQYF. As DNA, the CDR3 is TGCGCCAGCAGCTTGGCTCGGGAGGCCGCCGAGCAGTACTTC.

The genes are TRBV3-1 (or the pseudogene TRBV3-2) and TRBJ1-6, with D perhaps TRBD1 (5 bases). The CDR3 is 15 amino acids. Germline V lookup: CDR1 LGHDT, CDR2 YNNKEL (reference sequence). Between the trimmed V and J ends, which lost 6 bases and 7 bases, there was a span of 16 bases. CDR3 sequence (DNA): TGTGCCAGCAGACACCGGAGGGGCGAAAATTCACCCCTCCACTTT. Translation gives CASRHRRGENSPLHF.

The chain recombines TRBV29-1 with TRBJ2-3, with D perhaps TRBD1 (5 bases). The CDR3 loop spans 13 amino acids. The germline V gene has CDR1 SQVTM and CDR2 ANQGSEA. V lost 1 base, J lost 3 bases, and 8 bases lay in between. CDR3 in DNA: TGCAGCGTTGAAGGACAGTTAACAGATACGCAGTATTTT. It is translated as CSVEGQLTDTQYF.

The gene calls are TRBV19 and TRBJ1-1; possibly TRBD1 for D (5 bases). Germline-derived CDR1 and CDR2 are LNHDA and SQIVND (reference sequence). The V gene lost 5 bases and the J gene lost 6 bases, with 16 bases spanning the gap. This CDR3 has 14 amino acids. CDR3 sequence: CASSVQEGTPEAFF. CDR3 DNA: TGTGCCAGTAGTGTCCAGGAGGGGACCCCTGAAGCTTTCTTT.